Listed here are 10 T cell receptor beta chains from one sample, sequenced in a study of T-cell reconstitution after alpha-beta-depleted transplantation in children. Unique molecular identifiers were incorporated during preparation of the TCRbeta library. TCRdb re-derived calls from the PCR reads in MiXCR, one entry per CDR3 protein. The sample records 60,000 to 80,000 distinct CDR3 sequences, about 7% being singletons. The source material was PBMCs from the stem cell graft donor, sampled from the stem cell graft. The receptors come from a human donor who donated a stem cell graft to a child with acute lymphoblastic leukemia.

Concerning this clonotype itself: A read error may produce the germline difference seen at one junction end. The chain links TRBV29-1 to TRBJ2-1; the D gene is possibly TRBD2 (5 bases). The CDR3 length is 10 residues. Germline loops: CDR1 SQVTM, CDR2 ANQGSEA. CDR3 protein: CSVENNEQFF. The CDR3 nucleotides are TGTAGCGTCGAGAACAATGAGCAGTTCTTC.

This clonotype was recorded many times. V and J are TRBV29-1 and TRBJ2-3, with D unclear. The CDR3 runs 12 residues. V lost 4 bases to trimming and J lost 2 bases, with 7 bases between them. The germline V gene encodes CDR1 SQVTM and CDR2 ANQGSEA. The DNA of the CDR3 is TGCAGCGTTGGGCGTATCACAGATACGCAGTATTTT. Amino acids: CSVGRITDTQYF.

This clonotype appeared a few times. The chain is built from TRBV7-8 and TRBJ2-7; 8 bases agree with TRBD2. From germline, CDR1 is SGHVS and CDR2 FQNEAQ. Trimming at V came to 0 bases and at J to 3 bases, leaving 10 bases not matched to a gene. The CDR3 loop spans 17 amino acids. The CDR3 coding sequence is TGTGCCAGCAGCTTAGCGAGGGCCCGGGGGGGAAACTACGAGCAGTACTTC. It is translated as CASSLARARGGNYEQYF.

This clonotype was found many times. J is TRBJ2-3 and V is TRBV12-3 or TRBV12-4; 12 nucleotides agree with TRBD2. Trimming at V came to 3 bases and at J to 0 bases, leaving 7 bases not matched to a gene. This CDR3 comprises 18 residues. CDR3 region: CASSFRGLAGRSTDTQYF. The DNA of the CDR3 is TGTGCCAGCAGTTTTAGGGGACTAGCGGGCCGTAGCACAGATACGCAGTATTTT.

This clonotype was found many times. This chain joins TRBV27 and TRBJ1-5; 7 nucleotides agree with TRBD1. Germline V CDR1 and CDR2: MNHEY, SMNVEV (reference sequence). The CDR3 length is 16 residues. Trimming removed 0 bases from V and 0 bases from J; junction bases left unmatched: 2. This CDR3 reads CASSLSQGYSNQPQHF. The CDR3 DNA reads TGTGCCAGCAGTTTATCACAGGGGTATAGCAATCAGCCCCAGCATTTT.

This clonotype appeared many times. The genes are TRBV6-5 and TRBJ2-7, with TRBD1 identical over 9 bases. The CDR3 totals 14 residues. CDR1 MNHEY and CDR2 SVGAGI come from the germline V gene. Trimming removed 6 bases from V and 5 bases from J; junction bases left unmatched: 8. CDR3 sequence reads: CASSRRDREDEQYF. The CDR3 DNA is TGTGCCAGCAGCCGACGGGACAGGGAAGACGAGCAGTACTTC.

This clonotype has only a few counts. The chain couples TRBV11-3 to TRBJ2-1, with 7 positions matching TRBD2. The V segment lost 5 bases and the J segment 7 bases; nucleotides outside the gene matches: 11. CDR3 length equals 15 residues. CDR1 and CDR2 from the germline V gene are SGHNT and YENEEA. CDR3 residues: CASSLTSYLGNEQFF. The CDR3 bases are TGTGCCAGCAGCCTGACTAGCTACCTGGGAAATGAGCAGTTCTTC. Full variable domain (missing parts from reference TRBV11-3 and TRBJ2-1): EAGVVQSPRYKIIEKKQPVAFWCNPISGHNTLYWYLQNLGQGPELLIRYENEEAVDDSQLPKDRFSAERLKGVDSTLKIQPAELGDSAVYLCASSLTSYLGNEQFFGPGTRLTVL.

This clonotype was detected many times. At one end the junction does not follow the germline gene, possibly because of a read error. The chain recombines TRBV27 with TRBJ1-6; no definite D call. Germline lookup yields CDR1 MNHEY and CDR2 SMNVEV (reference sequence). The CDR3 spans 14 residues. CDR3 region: CASSFGASNSPLHF. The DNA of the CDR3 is TGTGCCAGTAGTTTTGGAGCGTCGAATTCACCCCTCCACTTT.

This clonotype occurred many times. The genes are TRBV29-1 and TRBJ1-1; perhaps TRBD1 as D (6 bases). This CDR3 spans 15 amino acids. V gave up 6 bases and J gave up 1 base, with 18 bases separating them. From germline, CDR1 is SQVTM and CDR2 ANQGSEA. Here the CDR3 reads CSVDPKLQGNTEAFF. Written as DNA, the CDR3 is TGCAGCGTAGATCCTAAACTACAGGGGAACACTGAAGCTTTCTTT. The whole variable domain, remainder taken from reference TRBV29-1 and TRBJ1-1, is SAVISQKPSRDICQRGTSLTIQCQVDSQVTMMFWYRQQPGQSLTLIATANQGSEATYESGFVIDKFPISRPNLTFSTLTVSNMSPEDSSIYLCSVDPKLQGNTEAFFGQGTRLTVV.

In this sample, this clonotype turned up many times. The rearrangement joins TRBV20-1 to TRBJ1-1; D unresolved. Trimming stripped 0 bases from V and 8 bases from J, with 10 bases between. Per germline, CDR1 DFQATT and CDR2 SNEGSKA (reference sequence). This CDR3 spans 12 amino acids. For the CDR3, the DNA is TGCAGTGCTAGAGACAAAGGATACGAAGCTTTCTTT. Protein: CSARDKGYEAFF.